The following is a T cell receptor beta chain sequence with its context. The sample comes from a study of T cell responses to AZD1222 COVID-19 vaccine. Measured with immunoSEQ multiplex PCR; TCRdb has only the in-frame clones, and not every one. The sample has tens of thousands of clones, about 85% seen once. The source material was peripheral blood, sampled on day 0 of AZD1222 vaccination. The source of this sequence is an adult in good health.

Written as DNA, the CDR3 is TGTGCCAGCAGCTTAGATTGTGGGCCCAGGGGGCGCGGTGGCTACACCTTC. Translating gives CASSLDCGPRGRGGYTF. This chain links TRBV11-3 with TRBJ1-2, with TRBD1 matching 8 bases. V was clipped by 0 bases and J by 7 bases; unmatched bases: 13. CDR3 size: 17 residues. In germline, CDR1 is SGHNT, CDR2 YENEEA.